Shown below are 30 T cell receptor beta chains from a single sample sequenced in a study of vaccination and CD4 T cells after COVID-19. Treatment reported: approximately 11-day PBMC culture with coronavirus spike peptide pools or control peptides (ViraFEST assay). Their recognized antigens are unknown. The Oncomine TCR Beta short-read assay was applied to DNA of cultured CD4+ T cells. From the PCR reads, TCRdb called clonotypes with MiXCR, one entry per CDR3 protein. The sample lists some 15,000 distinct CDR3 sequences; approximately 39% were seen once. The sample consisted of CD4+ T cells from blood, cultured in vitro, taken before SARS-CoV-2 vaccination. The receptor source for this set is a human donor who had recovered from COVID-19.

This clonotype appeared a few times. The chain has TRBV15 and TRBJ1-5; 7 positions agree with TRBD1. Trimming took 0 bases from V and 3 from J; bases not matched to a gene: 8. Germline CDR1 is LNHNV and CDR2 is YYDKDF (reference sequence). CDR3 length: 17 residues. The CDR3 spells CATSRDEGARANQPQHF. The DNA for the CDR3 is TGTGCCACCAGCAGAGATGAGGGGGCTCGCGCCAATCAGCCCCAGCATTTT.

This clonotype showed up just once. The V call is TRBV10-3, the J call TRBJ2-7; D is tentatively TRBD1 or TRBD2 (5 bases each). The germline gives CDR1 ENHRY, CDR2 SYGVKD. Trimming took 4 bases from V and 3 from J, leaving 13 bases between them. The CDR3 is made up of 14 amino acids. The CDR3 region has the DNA TGTGCCATCAGTGGTTCAGGGAGCCGCTACGAGCAGTACTTC. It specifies CAISGSGSRYEQYF.

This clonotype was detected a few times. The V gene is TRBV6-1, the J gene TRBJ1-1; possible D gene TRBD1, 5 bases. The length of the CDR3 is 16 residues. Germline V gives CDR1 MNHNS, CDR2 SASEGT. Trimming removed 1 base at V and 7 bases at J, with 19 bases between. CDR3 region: CASSEVGAGPRGEAFF. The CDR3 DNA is TGTGCCAGCAGTGAAGTTGGGGCAGGCCCTAGGGGTGAAGCTTTCTTT.

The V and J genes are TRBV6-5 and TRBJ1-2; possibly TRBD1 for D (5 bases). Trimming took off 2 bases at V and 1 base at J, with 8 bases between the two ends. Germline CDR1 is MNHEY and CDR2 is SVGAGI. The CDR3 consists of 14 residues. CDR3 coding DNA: TGTGCCAGCAGTTACCAAGACAGTAACTATGGCTACACCTTC. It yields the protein CASSYQDSNYGYTF.

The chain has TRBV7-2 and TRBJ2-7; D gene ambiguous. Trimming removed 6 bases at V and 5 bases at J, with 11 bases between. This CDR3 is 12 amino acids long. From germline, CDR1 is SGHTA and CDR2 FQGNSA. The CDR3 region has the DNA TGTGCCAGCAGTGTATTACGCAACGAGCAGTACTTC. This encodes CASSVLRNEQYF.

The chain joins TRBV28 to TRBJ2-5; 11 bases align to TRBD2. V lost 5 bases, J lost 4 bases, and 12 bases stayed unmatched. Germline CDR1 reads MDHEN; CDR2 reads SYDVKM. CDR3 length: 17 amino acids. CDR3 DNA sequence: TGTGCCAGCAGTGATCTGTTAGCGGGAGGGCTGGGAGAGACCCAGTACTTC. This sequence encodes CASSDLLAGGLGETQYF.

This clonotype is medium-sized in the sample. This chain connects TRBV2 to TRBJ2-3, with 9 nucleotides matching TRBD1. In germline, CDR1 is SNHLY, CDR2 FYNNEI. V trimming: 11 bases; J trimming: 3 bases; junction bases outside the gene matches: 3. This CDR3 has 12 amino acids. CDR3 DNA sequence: TGTGCCGGACAGGGGTTAACAGATACGCAGTATTTT. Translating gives CAGQGLTDTQYF.

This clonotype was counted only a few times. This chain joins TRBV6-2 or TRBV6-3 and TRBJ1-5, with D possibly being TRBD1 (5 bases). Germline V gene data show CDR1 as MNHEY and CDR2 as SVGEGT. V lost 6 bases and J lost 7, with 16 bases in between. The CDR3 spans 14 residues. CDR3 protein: CASSPTGLGQPQHF. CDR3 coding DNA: TGTGCCAGCAGCCCAACAGGTTTGGGACAGCCCCAGCATTTT.

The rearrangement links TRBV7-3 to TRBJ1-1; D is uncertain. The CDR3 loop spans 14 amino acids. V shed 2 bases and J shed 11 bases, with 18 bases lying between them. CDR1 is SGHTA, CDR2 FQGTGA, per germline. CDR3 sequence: CASSLGHVGDGAFF. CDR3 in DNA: TGTGCCAGCAGCTTAGGCCATGTTGGTGATGGGGCTTTCTTT.

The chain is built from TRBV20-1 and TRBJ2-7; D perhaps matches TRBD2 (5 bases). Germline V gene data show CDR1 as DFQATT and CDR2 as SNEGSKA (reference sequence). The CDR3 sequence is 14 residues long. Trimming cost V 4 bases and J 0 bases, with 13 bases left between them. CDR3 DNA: TGCAGTGCTATCATGGGCGGGCGCTCCTACGAGCAGTACTTC. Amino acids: CSAIMGGRSYEQYF.

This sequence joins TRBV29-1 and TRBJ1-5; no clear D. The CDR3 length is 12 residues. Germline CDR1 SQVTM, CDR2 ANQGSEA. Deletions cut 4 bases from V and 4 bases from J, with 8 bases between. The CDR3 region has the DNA TGCAGCGTTGGTCTACGAAATCAGCCCCAGCATTTT. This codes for CSVGLRNQPQHF. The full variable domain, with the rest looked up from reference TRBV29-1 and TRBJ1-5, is SAVISQKPSRDICQRGTSLTIQCQVDSQVTMMFWYRQQPGQSLTLIATANQGSEATYESGFVIDKFPISRPNLTFSTLTVSNMSPEDSSIYLCSVGLRNQPQHFGDGTRLSIL.

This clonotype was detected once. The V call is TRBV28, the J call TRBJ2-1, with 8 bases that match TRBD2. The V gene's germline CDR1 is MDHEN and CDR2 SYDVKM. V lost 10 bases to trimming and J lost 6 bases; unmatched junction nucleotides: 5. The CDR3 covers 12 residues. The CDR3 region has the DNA TGTGCCACCAAAACTAGCGGCAATGAGCAGTTCTTC. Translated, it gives CATKTSGNEQFF.

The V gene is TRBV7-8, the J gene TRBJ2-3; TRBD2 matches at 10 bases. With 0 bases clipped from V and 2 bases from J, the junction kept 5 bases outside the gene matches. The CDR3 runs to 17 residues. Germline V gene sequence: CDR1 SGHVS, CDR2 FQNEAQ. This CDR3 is CASSLAIAGGATDTQYF. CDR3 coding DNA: TGTGCCAGCAGCTTAGCCATAGCGGGAGGTGCCACAGATACGCAGTATTTT.

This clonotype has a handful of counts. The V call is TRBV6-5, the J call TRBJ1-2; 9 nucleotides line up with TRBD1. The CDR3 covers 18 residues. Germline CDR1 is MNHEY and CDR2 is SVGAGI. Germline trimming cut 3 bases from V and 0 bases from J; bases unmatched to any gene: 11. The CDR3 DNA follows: TGTGCCAGCAGTTATCCTCCGGGACAGGGCCACGCTAACTATGGCTACACCTTC. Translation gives CASSYPPGQGHANYGYTF.

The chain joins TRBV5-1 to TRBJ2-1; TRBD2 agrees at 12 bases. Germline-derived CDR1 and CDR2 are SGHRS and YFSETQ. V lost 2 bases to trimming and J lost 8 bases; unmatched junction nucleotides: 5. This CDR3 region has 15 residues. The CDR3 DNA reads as TGCGCCAGCAGCTTACTAGCGGGAGGTCCGCATGAGCAGTTCTTC. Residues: CASSLLAGGPHEQFF.

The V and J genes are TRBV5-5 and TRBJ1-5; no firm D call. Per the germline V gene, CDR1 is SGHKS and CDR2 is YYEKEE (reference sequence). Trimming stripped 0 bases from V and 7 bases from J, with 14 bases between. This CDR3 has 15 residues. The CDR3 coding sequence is TGTGCCAGCAGCTTGGGGATGGGGTATGGACAGCCCCAGCATTTT. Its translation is CASSLGMGYGQPQHF.

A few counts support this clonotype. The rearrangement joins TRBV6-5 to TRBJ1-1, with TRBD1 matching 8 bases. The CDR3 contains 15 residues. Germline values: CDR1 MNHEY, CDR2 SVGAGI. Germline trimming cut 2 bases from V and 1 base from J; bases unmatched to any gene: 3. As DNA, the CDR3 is TGTGCCAGCAGTTACCCAGGGACAGGGAACACTGAAGCTTTCTTT. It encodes CASSYPGTGNTEAFF.

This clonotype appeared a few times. Written as DNA, the CDR3 is TGTGCCAGCAGCCAATGGGACAGGGAACAATCTTCAGCTTTCTTT. Encoded protein: CASSQWDREQSSAFF. The genes are TRBV11-3 and TRBJ1-1; 9 bases match TRBD1. The CDR3 has 15 amino acids. The ends lost 5 bases at V and 10 bases at J; junction bases unmatched: 14. Germline V CDR1 and CDR2: SGHNT, YENEEA. Complete variable domain (other parts from reference TRBV11-3 and TRBJ1-1): EAGVVQSPRYKIIEKKQPVAFWCNPISGHNTLYWYLQNLGQGPELLIRYENEEAVDDSQLPKDRFSAERLKGVDSTLKIQPAELGDSAVYLCASSQWDREQSSAFFGQGTRLTVV.

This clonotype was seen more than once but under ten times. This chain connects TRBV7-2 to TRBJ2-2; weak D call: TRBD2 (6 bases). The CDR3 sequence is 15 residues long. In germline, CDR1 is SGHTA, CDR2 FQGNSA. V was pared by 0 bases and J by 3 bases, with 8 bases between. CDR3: CASSLALADTGELFF. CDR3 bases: TGTGCCAGCAGCTTAGCCTTAGCGGACACCGGGGAGCTGTTTTTT.

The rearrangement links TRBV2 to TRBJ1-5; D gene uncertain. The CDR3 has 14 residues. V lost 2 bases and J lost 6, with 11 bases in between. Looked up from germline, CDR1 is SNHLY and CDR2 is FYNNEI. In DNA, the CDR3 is TGTGCCAGCAGTGAAACGTCGGACCTTCAGCCCCAGCATTTT. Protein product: CASSETSDLQPQHF.

This CDR3 is CASSLAVRSRSYNEQFF. CDR3 bases: TGTGCCAGCAGTTTAGCGGTCAGGAGTCGCTCCTACAATGAGCAGTTCTTC. The J gene is TRBJ2-1, the V gene TRBV27; no reliable D call. The germline V gene encodes CDR1 MNHEY and CDR2 SMNVEV (reference sequence). Trimming pared 2 bases from V and 0 bases from J, leaving 14 bases between. This CDR3 is built from 17 residues.

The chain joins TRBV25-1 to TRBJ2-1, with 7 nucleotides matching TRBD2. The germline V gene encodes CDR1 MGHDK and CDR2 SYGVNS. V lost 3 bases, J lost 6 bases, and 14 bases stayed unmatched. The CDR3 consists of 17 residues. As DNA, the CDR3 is TGTGCCAGCAGTGATGCAAGGGACTACCGTAACCCCAATGAGCAGTTCTTC. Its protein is CASSDARDYRNPNEQFF.

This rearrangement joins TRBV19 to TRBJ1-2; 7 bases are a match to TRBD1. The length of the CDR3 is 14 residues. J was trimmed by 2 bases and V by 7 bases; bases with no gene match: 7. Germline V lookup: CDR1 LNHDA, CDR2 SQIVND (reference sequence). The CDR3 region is CASTKGAQNYGYTF. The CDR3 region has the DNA TGTGCCAGTACCAAGGGGGCCCAAAACTATGGCTACACCTTC.

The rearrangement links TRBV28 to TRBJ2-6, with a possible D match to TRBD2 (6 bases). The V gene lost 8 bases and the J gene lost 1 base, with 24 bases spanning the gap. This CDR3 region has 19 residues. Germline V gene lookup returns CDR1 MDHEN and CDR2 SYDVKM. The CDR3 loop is CASSRGTGTSKSGANVLTF. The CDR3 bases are TGTGCCAGCTCCAGAGGGACCGGGACTTCTAAATCTGGGGCCAACGTCCTGACTTTC.

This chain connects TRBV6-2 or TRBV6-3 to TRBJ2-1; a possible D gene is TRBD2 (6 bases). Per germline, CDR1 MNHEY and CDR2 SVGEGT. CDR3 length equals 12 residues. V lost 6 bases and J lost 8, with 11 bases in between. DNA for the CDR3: TGTGCCAGCAGCCCACTAGCCCATGAGCAGTTCTTC. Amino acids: CASSPLAHEQFF.

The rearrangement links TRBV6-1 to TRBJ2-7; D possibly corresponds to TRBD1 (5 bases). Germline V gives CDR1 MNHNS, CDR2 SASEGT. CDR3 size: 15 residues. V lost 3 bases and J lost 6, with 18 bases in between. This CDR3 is CASSDYYGQGGEQYF. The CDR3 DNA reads TGTGCCAGCAGTGACTATTACGGGCAGGGTGGCGAGCAGTACTTC.

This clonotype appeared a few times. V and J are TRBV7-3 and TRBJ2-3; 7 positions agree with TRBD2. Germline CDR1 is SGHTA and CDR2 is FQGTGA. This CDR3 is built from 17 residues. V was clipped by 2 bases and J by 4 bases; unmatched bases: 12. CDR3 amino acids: CASSLWFRGGVADTQYF. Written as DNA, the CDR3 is TGTGCCAGCAGCTTATGGTTTCGCGGGGGAGTGGCAGATACGCAGTATTTT.

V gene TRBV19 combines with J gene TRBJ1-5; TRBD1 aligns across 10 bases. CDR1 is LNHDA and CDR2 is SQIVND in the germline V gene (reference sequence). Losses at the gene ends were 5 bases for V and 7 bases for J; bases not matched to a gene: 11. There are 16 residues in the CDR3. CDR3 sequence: CASSRPGTGEEQPQHF. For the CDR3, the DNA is TGTGCCAGTAGTCGCCCCGGGACAGGGGAGGAACAGCCCCAGCATTTT.

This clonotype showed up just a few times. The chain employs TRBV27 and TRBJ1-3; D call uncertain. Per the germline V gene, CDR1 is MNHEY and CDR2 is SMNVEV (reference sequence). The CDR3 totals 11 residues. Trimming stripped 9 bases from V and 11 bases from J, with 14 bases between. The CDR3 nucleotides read TGTGCCAGTAGATTTGGGAATGCCATATATTTT. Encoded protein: CASRFGNAIYF.

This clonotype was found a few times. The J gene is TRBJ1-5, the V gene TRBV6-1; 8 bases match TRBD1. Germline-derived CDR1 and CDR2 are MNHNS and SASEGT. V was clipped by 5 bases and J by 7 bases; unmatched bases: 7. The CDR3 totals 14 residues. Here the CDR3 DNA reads TGTGCCAGCAGTCACGGACAGGGCGGGCAGCCCCAGCATTTT. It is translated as CASSHGQGGQPQHF.